This T cell receptor beta chain was captured in a study of beta chain features in type 1 diabetes. Without exception, sorted populations had purity beyond 95%. This clone was counted only a few times. As yet, its antigen is unknown. V was clipped by 4 bases and J by 6 bases; unmatched bases: 10. The germline CDR1 and CDR2 sequences are MDHEN and SYDVKM. The CDR3 runs 16 residues. What was sequenced were expressed TCRB transcripts, since all of the isolated RNA had been reverse transcribed. The method was immunoSEQ multiplex PCR; TCRdb's version includes in-frame clones alone and lacks a portion of them. This table holds about 240,000 clones, around 26% found once. Study-wide points: TCRB rearrangement may or may not be influenced by HLA type; here this remained unresolved. Insertion counts at VDJ junctions were lower in type 1 diabetes patients, who also showed more deletions there.

The receptor comes from a man aged 25 to 40 in good health. J is TRBJ2-1 and V is TRBV28, with TRBD2 matching 9 bases. The source material was central memory CD4+ T cells from blood. CDR3 sequence (DNA): TGTGCCAGCAGTTCCGGTTTTAGCGGGAGAATCAATGAGCAGTTCTTC. It specifies CASSSGFSGRINEQFF.